This TCR beta chain was observed in a study of T cells after yellow fever vaccination (dated by TCRdb to between 2017 and 2020). Describing the broader study: Libraries from fractions with low cell numbers were prepared with the SMART-Seq v4 Ultra Low Input RNA kit. Blood was collected at multiple timepoints before and after primary and secondary immunization, and bulk PBMC replicates and cell subsets were isolated. To follow T-cell clones before and after both primary and booster YFV17D yellow fever vaccination, bulk TCR alpha and beta repertoires underwent longitudinal sequencing. Two healthy male donors, one aged 18 to 29 and one aged 30 to 40 years, made up the cohort. What the study reported, not specific to this receptor: Computational filtering was required because FACS-sorted repertoires could contain abundant contaminating clonotypes from the bulk population. The secondary T-cell response was weaker than the primary response but faster, peaking on day 5 instead of day 15. A small fraction of clonotypes showed up in both the CD4 and CD8 compartments, probably as a result of convergent recombination. Because the study included only two donors, the extent to which the findings can be generalized is limited. After the booster, most clones that had expanded after primary vaccination were detected again (around 95% of CD4 and around nine tenths of CD8), suggesting broad maintenance of memory.

Interpreted using the paper, the treatment or condition label stands for: live attenuated yellow fever vaccine strain. A standard Ficoll-Paque protocol was used to isolate PBMCs from peripheral blood. Dynabeads CD4 and CD8 positive selection kits were used to isolate the CD4 and CD8 T-cell fractions. RNA was extracted with TriZol from bulk PBMCs, CD4 and CD8 fractions, and dextramer-positive and dextramer-negative fractions. A note on this clonotype: Its antigen specificity is not known. Base-call qualities are not available, and no considerably larger clone is one nucleotide away.

The CDR3 goes from the cysteine to the phenylalanine over 16 residues. Only CDR3 DNA is held: 48 bases, read in frame from base 1. The V end gives up 4 bases and the J end 5 bases, leaving 8 bases in the junction not matched to a gene. CDR1 SGHDT and CDR2 YYEEEE were looked up in the germline V gene. The instrument given in TCRdb is Illumina NovaSeq 6000. TCR cDNA was synthesized by 5'RACE template switching, through which a universal primer site and unique molecular identifiers were introduced. cDNA synthesis was primed from both the TCR alpha and TCR beta constant segments. Two PCR steps were used to amplify libraries, with sample barcodes and sequencing adapters being added in the second step. Sequencing of libraries was performed on Illumina HiSeq 2500 (2x100 bp) or NovaSeq (2x150 bp). Per the original workflow: MIGEC handled demultiplexing of reads and collapsing into UMI consensus sequences, while MiXCR performed V(D)J alignment. Vaccine-responding clonotypes were identified with edgeR using replicate PBMC samples, with FDR below 0.01 and a log2 fold change above 5 up to day 15 being required. Each bulk clonotype was labeled CD4 or CD8 based on which sequenced repertoire, CD4 or CD8, contained the clonotype at higher abundance. TCRdb reanalyzed the raw reads on its own, using fastp at Q25 for trimming and MiXCR for clone calling, and kept in-frame beta chains. Entries are consolidated by CDR3 protein sequence, retaining the most common genes and DNA. TCRdb's processing, not the authors', yielded these V and J calls. The sample table contains approximately 170,000 distinct CDR3 sequences; only one count was recorded for 8% to 13% of them. The leading ten clones occupy 30% to 45% of the sample.

The chain is encoded by TRBV5-6 joined to TRBJ2-2, with TRBD1 matching 10 junction bases. The TCR comes from a man younger than 35 who received the YFV17D yellow fever vaccine. Source: CD8+ T cells sorted from PBMCs, taken 15 days after the yellow fever booster vaccination. The CDR3 region: CASSNLGTGVTGELFF. The base sequence is TGTGCCAGCAGCAATTTAGGGACAGGGGTTACCGGGGAGCTGTTTTTT.